The 8 T cell receptor delta chains below were found in one sample sequenced in a study of gamma-delta chains in newborns, infants, children. TCRdb re-called the reads using CATT. The sample lists approximately 7,000 delta-chain clones, 2.1% occurring once. Source material: blood. These receptors all come from a child who was a newborn, infant or young child, either healthy, febrile or measles-vaccinated (not recorded which).

The sample holds a few counts of this clone. TCRdb's listed protein matches a much larger clone and diverges from this DNA's translation at residue 14, likely through a read error; the protein shown comes from the DNA. V gene TRDV2 combines with J gene TRDJ3; 12 bases fit TRDD3. The CDR3 has 19 amino acids. Germline CDR1 and CDR2: GEAIGNYY and EKD. CDR3 nucleotides: TGTGCCTGTGACACCCTACTGGGGGATACCTCCTGGGACGCCCGACAGATGTTTTTC. This codes for CACDTLLGDTSWDARQMFF.

The V gene is listed as TRDV2; no J gene was called; TRDD3 is the table's D call, not checked against the DNA. The CDR3 runs to 13 residues. Germline V lookup: CDR1 GEAIGNYY, CDR2 EKD. CDR3 amino acids: CACDTWGMRAQHF. DNA for the CDR3: TGTGCCTGTGACACCTGGGGGATGAGAGCACAACACTTC.

This clone has ten or more counts. A much larger clone differs by one base, so this may be a read error. This chain joins TRDV2 and TRDJ3; 7 bases align to TRDD3. The germline V gene has CDR1 GEAIGNYY and CDR2 EKD. Unmatched junction bases numbered 7, after V lost 0 bases and J lost 0 bases. This CDR3 comprises 19 residues. Here the CDR3 reads CACDTGGIHISWDTRQMFF. CDR3 coding DNA: TGTGCCTGTGACACCGGGGGGATTCATATCTCCTGGGACACCCGACAGATGTTTTTC.

Notes on this clone: TCRdb gives a protein that differs at residue 11 from what the DNA encodes, so the protein here is translated from the DNA. The V gene is TRDV2, the J gene TRDJ3, with 10 bases fitting TRDD3. This CDR3 region has 19 residues. V shed 1 base, J shed 2 bases, and the junction held 7 bases outside the gene matches. CDR1 is GEAIGNYY and CDR2 is EKD in the germline V gene. CDR3 sequence: CACDTGGYTSPWDTRQMFF. The CDR3 DNA reads as TGTGCCTGTGACACTGGGGGATACACGAGCCCCTGGGACACCCGACAGATGTTTTTC.

Comment on this clone: TCRdb attributes to this sequence the protein of a much larger clone, which differs from the DNA translation at residue 10; a read error is likely, and the protein displayed is translated from the DNA. The V call is TRDV2, the J call TRDJ3; 8 bases fit TRDD3. In germline, CDR1 is GEAIGNYY, CDR2 EKD. The CDR3 consists of 17 residues. The CDR3 DNA follows: TGTGCCTGTGACAACTGGGGGGCCTCCTTGGACACCCGACAGATGTTTTTC. Its protein is CACDNWGASLDTRQMFF.

The chain uses TRDV2 and TRDJ2; 10 nucleotides match TRDD3. Germline V gene lookup returns CDR1 GEAIGNYY and CDR2 EKD. The trim removed 5 bases at V and 4 bases at J, leaving 12 bases unmatched. CDR3 length: 17 residues. CDR3 DNA sequence: TGTGCCTGTGTCCCCTTGGGGGGATACGAACCGACAGCACAACTCTTCTTT. Translated: CACVPLGGYEPTAQLFF.

This clone turned up a few times. This may stem from a read error, because a much larger clone lies one nucleotide away. Additional DNA sequences in this sample encode the identical CDR3. The chain employs TRDV2 and TRDJ3, with TRDD3 matching 12 bases. The germline V gene encodes CDR1 GEAIGNYY and CDR2 EKD. The CDR3 totals 22 residues. Here the CDR3 DNA reads TGTGCCTGTGACACCGCGGCCTACTGGGGGATACTGGGCTCCTGGGACACCCGACAGATGTTTTTT. Translated: CACDTAAYWGILGSWDTRQMFF.

This clone was recorded a few times. A read error is possible here, since a much larger clone lies one base away. This chain links TRDV2 with TRDJ2; TRDD3 matches 9 bases. Germline lookup yields CDR1 GEAIGNYY and CDR2 EKD. The CDR3 has 19 amino acids. Trimming removed 3 bases from V and 4 bases from J; junction bases left unmatched: 17. This chain's CDR3 is CACDSYWGTDSLPTAQLFF. The CDR3 DNA follows: TGTGCCTGTGACTCATACTGGGGGACTGACTCCCTCCCGACAGCACAACTCTTCTTT.